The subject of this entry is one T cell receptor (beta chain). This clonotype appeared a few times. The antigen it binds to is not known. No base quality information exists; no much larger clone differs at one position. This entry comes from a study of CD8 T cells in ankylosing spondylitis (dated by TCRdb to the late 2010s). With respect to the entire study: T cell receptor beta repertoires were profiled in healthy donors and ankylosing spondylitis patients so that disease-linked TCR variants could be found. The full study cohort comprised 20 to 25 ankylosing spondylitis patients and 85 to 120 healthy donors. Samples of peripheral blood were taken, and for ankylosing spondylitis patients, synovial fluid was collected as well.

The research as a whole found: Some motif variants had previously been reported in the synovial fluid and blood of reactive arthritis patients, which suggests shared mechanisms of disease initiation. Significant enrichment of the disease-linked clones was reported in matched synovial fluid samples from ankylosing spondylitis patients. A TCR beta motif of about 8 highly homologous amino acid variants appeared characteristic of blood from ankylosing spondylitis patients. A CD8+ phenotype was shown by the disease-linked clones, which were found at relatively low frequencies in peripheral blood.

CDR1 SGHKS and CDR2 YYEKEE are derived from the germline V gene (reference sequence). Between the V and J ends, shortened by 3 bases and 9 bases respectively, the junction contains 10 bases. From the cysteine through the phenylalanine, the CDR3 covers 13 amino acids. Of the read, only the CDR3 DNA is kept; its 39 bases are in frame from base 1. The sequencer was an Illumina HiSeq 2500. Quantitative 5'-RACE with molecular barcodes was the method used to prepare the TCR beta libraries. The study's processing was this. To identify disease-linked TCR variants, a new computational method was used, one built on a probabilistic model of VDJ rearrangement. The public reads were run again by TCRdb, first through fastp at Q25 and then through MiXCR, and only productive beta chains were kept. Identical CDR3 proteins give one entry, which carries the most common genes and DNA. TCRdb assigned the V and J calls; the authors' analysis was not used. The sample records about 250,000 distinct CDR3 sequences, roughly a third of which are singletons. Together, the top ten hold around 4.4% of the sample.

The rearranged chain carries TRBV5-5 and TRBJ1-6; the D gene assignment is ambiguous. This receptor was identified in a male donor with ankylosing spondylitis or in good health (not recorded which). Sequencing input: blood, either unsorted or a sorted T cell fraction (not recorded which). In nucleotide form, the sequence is TGTGCCAGCAGCTACATGGCCGCTTCACCCCTCCACTTT. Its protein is CASSYMAASPLHF.